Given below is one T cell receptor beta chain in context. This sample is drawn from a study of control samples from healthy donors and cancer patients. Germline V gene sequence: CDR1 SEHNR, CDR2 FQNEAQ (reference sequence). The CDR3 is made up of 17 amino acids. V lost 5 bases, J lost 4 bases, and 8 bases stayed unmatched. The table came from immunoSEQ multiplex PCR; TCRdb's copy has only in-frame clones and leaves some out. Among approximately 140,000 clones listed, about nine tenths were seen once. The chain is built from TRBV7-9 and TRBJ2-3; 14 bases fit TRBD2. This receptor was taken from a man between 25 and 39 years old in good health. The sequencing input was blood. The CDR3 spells CASSTGTSGSVADTQYF. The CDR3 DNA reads TGTGCCAGCAGCACCGGGACTAGCGGGAGTGTGGCAGATACGCAGTATTTT.